The 25 T cell receptor beta chains below were found in one sample sequenced in a study of T cells in localized non-small cell lung cancer. The table came from immunoSEQ multiplex PCR; TCRdb's copy has only in-frame clones and leaves some out. The sample lists 100,000 or so clones, roughly 90% occurring once. Sequenced here: PBMCs, sampled before any cancer treatment. Receptors were obtained from a woman between 40 and 69 years old with stage II squamous cell lung carcinoma.

The CDR3 DNA is TGTGCCAGCAGCCCAAACACCCCAGATACGCAGTATTTT. As protein: CASSPNTPDTQYF. The J gene is TRBJ2-3, the V gene TRBV5-5, with D hard to call. Per germline, CDR1 SGHKS and CDR2 YYEKEE (reference sequence). V shed 4 bases and J shed 4 bases, with 10 bases lying between them. The CDR3 loop spans 13 amino acids.

The chain recombines TRBV5-1 with TRBJ2-7, with 11 bases matching TRBD1. The CDR3 length is 15 residues. J was trimmed by 2 bases and V by 4 bases; bases with no gene match: 5. Germline assignment: CDR1 SGHRS and CDR2 YFSETQ. In DNA form, the CDR3 reads TGCGCCAGCAGCCAGGACAGGGGGCAAACCTACGAGCAGTACTTC. It yields the protein CASSQDRGQTYEQYF.

This chain uses TRBV5-4 with TRBJ1-2; unclear D gene. CDR1 and CDR2 (germline): SGHNT, YYREEE (reference sequence). The CDR3 totals 15 residues. V was shortened by 0 bases and J by 8 bases, with 17 bases between the two germline ends. This chain's CDR3 is CASSLEVSRLRGYTF. CDR3 coding DNA: TGTGCCAGCAGCTTGGAGGTGTCGAGACTCCGGGGCTACACCTTC.

In its sample, this clone was seen a few times. The J gene is TRBJ1-2, the V gene TRBV10-3; D uncertain. Germline-derived CDR1 and CDR2 are ENHRY and SYGVKD. The length of the CDR3 is 14 residues. Trimming left V 2 bases short and J 7 bases short, with 14 bases between. For the CDR3, the DNA is TGTGCCATCAGTGAGGCAGGCGACCTATCTGGCTACACCTTC. As protein: CAISEAGDLSGYTF.

The J gene is TRBJ2-5, the V gene TRBV27; possible D gene TRBD1, 6 bases. Per the germline V gene, CDR1 is MNHEY and CDR2 is SMNVEV (reference sequence). This CDR3 has 13 residues. Deletions cut 6 bases from V and 5 bases from J, with 13 bases between. CDR3 sequence reads: CASRHRVSETQYF. In DNA, the CDR3 is TGTGCCAGCAGGCACAGGGTTTCGGAGACCCAGTACTTC.

This clone has just one count. The chain has TRBV27 and TRBJ2-7, with TRBD2 matching over 8 bases. Germline CDR1 is MNHEY and CDR2 is SMNVEV (reference sequence). The length of the CDR3 is 17 residues. V lost 5 bases and J lost 3; bases outside the gene matches: 15. The CDR3 DNA follows: TGTGCCAGCAGTGGTACTAGCGGCCATCACCCCAACTACGAGCAGTACTTC. Its protein product is CASSGTSGHHPNYEQYF.

The J gene is TRBJ1-6, the V gene TRBV21-1; the table's D call, TRBD1, has no DNA check behind it. TRBV21-1 is a pseudogene. The CDR3 has 11 residues. The CDR3 protein is CASSPGSPLHF. The CDR3 DNA is TGTGCCAGCAGCCCAGGTTCACCCCTCCACTTT.

The chain links TRBV19 to TRBJ1-1, with unresolved D. The CDR3 covers 13 residues. V lost 3 bases and J 3 bases, leaving 8 bases between the germline ends. Germline V gene data show CDR1 as LNHDA and CDR2 as SQIVND (reference sequence). The CDR3 loop reads CASSIAEHTEAFF. Written as DNA, the CDR3 is TGTGCCAGTAGTATTGCGGAGCACACTGAAGCTTTCTTT. Combining the CDR3 with reference TRBV19 and TRBJ1-1 gives the whole variable domain DGGITQSPKYLFRKEGQNVTLSCEQNLNHDAMYWYRQDPGQGLRLIYYSQIVNDFQKGDIAEGYSVSREKKESFPLTVTSAQKNPTAFYLCASSIAEHTEAFFGQGTRLTVV.

The chain recombines TRBV18 with TRBJ1-5; D remains ambiguous. Trimming removed 2 bases at V and 1 base at J, with 6 bases between. This CDR3 spans 14 amino acids. Germline CDR1 KGHSH, CDR2 LQKENI. The DNA for the CDR3 is TGTGCCAGCTCACCATGGGGAAGCAATCAGCCCCAGCATTTT. Translation gives CASSPWGSNQPQHF.

The V and J genes are TRBV20-1 and TRBJ2-5; D is ambiguous. V was shortened by 6 bases and J by 4 bases, with 3 bases between the two germline ends. The CDR3 is 9 amino acids. Germline CDR1 and CDR2: DFQATT and SNEGSKA (reference sequence). CDR3 in amino acids: CSAPETQYF. In DNA, the CDR3 is TGCAGTGCGCCAGAGACCCAGTACTTC.

The chain uses TRBV9 and TRBJ2-7; TRBD2 matches 12 bases. The germline V gene has CDR1 SGDLS and CDR2 YYNGEE. V lost 4 bases to trimming and J lost 7 bases; unmatched junction nucleotides: 9. The CDR3 is made up of 15 amino acids. CDR3 nucleotides: TGTGCCAGCAGCTCTCTAGCGGGAGGGCCTGGTGAGCAGTACTTC. Amino acids: CASSSLAGGPGEQYF.

The genes are TRBV28 and TRBJ1-5; no clear D. The CDR3 is made up of 16 amino acids. Trimming took off 1 base at V and 2 bases at J, with 12 bases between the two ends. Germline V lookup: CDR1 MDHEN, CDR2 SYDVKM. CDR3 sequence reads: CASSLYLAVGNQPQHF. The CDR3 DNA reads as TGTGCCAGCAGTTTATATTTAGCGGTAGGCAATCAGCCCCAGCATTTT.

This chain connects TRBV29-1 to TRBJ2-5; TRBD2 might be the D (5 bases). CDR1 is SQVTM and CDR2 is ANQGSEA in the germline V gene. V dropped 4 bases and J dropped 4 bases, with 10 bases sitting between them. The CDR3 length is 12 residues. The CDR3 nucleotides read TGCAGCGTTGCCCGGGAAGGAGAGACCCAGTACTTC. As protein: CSVAREGETQYF.

V gene TRBV6-1 combines with J gene TRBJ2-5; 8 bases map to TRBD1. The CDR3 has 13 residues. The germline V gene has CDR1 MNHNS and CDR2 SASEGT. V lost 8 bases to trimming and J lost 4 bases; unmatched junction nucleotides: 6. The CDR3 nucleotides read TGTGCCAGCGAAGCACAGGGGGGAGAGACCCAGTACTTC. Translation: CASEAQGGETQYF.

The rearrangement uses TRBV5-1 and TRBJ1-1; the match to TRBD1 covers 7 bases. Germline values: CDR1 SGHRS, CDR2 YFSETQ. Losses at the gene ends were 0 bases for V and 5 bases for J; bases not matched to a gene: 13. This CDR3 is built from 17 residues. As DNA, the CDR3 is TGCGCCAGCAGCTTGGTCCCACGCGACAGGGCGGGGACTGAAGCTTTCTTT. Protein product: CASSLVPRDRAGTEAFF.

The chain has TRBV5-4 and TRBJ2-5, with D perhaps matching TRBD1 (6 bases). The ends were cut back, 0 bases at V and 5 bases at J, with 20 bases in the middle. The CDR3 is made up of 17 amino acids. Germline CDR1 SGHNT, CDR2 YYREEE (reference sequence). The CDR3: CASSLEAGVHPGETQYF. The DNA of the CDR3 is TGTGCCAGCAGCTTGGAAGCAGGGGTTCACCCAGGGGAGACCCAGTACTTC.

This clone came up once. V usage is TRBV7-2 and J usage is TRBJ1-1; 7 bases line up with TRBD1. CDR1 SGHTA and CDR2 FQGNSA come from the germline V gene. The CDR3 consists of 13 residues. The V and J ends lost 5 bases and 7 bases, in that order; junction bases with no gene match: 7. CDR3 sequence reads: CASSTLQGFEAFF. The DNA of the CDR3 is TGTGCCAGCAGCACTTTACAGGGGTTTGAAGCTTTCTTT.

The rearrangement joins TRBV27 to TRBJ2-1; a weak D match, TRBD2 (6 bases). CDR1 is MNHEY, CDR2 SMNVEV, per germline (reference sequence). This CDR3 comprises 15 residues. V lost 6 bases and J lost 7, with 19 bases in between. This CDR3 reads CASRLGGLGSNEQFF. The CDR3 DNA reads TGTGCCAGCAGGCTCGGGGGACTGGGAAGTAATGAGCAGTTCTTC.

The chain combines TRBV28 with TRBJ1-4; the match to TRBD1 covers 10 bases. This CDR3 region has 19 residues. CDR1 MDHEN and CDR2 SYDVKM come from the germline V gene. The J segment lost 6 bases and the V segment lost 8 bases, leaving 21 bases of the junction unmatched. This chain's CDR3 is CASVGTPGTGARGDEKLFF. CDR3 nucleotides: TGTGCCAGCGTCGGAACGCCCGGGACAGGGGCTAGGGGGGATGAAAAACTGTTTTTT.

The rearrangement links TRBV4-1 to TRBJ2-5, with 12 bases fitting TRBD2. From germline, CDR1 is MGHRA and CDR2 YSYEKL. The CDR3 covers 18 residues. The junction had 13 bases not matched to a gene; V was cut back by 1 base and J by 7 bases. The DNA for the CDR3 is TGCGCCAGCAGCCAAGGGGCTAGCGGGGGGGCCGTTATCGGGACCCAGTACTTC. It specifies CASSQGASGGAVIGTQYF.

The rearrangement links TRBV7-2 to TRBJ1-2; TRBD1 is a possible D gene (6 bases). Germline V gives CDR1 SGHTA, CDR2 FQGNSA. The CDR3 length is 14 residues. Between the trimmed V and J ends, which lost 5 bases and 4 bases, there was a span of 14 bases. CDR3 amino acids: CASSHSRDTYGYTF. CDR3 bases: TGTGCCAGCAGCCATAGTAGGGACACCTATGGCTACACCTTC.

This clone has just one count. The chain carries TRBV10-3 and TRBJ2-6; D is undetermined. V lost 3 bases, J lost 2 bases, and 8 bases lay in between. The CDR3 covers 15 residues. The V gene's germline CDR1 is ENHRY and CDR2 SYGVKD. The CDR3 protein is CAISDLRPGANVLTF. CDR3 nucleotides: TGTGCCATCAGTGATCTCAGACCTGGGGCCAACGTCCTGACTTTC.

This clone was detected only once. The chain has TRBV11-2 and TRBJ2-7; 9 bases line up with TRBD1. Germline loops: CDR1 SGHAT, CDR2 FQNNGV. J gave up 3 bases and V 5 bases, and 5 bases lay outside the gene matches. CDR3 length: 14 amino acids. The CDR3 nucleotides read TGTGCCAGCAGCCTCCTGGACAGGGGCTACGAGCAGTACTTC. Protein sequence: CASSLLDRGYEQYF.

The chain is built from TRBV5-1 and TRBJ1-1; D may be TRBD1 (5 bases). CDR1 and CDR2 from the germline V gene are SGHRS and YFSETQ. Trimming took 6 bases from V and 0 from J, leaving 21 bases between them. The CDR3 is 17 amino acids. CDR3 loop: CASMRIGAGTLNTEAFF. The DNA of the CDR3 is TGCGCCAGCATGCGGATTGGGGCAGGCACCCTGAACACTGAAGCTTTCTTT.

This clone has just one count. This chain uses TRBV7-9 with TRBJ2-7; D possibly corresponds to TRBD2 (5 bases). Between the trimmed V and J ends, which lost 4 bases and 4 bases, there was a span of 8 bases. The CDR3 consists of 12 residues. Looked up from germline, CDR1 is SEHNR and CDR2 is FQNEAQ (reference sequence). The CDR3 sequence: CASSSPGYEQYF. The DNA for the CDR3 is TGTGCCAGCAGCTCGCCGGGGTACGAGCAGTACTTC.